The T cell receptor beta chain under discussion was sequenced for a study of blood T cell repertoires in COVID-19. Across the study: The origin of the acute and convalescent COVID-19 samples was the United States, Italy and Spain. In each case, the material was cDNA or gDNA derived from T cells, B-cell-depleted T cells, or PBMCs.

Per the original methods: How many nucleated cells were present was estimated from reference gene primer amplification. The repertoire was sequenced with immunoSEQ multiplex PCR; TCRdb's copy has only in-frame clones and lacks some. That table furnishes V, J and clone size, whereas the DNA furnished D and trimming. The sample holds tens of thousands of clones; about 80% are singletons and the top ten take 26%. This clone was picked up one time. This CDR3 spans 16 amino acids. CDR1 is SGHNT, CDR2 YENEEA, per germline. The junction had 6 bases not matched to a gene; V was cut back by 2 bases and J by 4 bases.

The clonotype originates from a man aged 60-69 years with active or convalescent COVID-19. Sequencing was carried out using peripheral blood. The V and J genes are TRBV11-3 and TRBJ2-3, with 10 bases fitting TRBD2. The CDR3 reads CASSLQRGGQADTQYF. The DNA of the CDR3 is TGTGCCAGCAGCTTACAGCGGGGGGGCCAAGCAGATACGCAGTATTTT.